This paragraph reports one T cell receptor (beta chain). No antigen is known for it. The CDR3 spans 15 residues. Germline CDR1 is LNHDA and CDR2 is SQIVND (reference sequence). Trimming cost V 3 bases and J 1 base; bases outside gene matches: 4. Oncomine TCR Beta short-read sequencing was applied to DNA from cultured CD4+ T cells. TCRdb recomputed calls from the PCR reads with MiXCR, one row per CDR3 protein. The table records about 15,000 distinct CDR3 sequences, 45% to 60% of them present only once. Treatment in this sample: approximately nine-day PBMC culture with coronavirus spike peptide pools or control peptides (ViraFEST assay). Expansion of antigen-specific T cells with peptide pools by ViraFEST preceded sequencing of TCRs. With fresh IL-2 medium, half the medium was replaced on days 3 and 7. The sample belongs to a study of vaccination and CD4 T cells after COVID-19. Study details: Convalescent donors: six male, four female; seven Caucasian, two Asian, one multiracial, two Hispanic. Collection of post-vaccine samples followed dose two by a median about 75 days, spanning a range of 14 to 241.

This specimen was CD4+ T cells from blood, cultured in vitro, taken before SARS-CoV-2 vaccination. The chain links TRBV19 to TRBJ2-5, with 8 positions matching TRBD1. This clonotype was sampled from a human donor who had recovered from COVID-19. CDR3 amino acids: CASSISGGTQETQYF. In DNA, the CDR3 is TGTGCCAGTAGTATTTCAGGGGGCACCCAAGAGACCCAGTACTTC.